Reported below is one TCR beta chain. Participants came from fewer than 25 US areas, aged about 18 to 100 years. The sample comes from a study of blood T cell repertoires in COVID-19. Generated by immunoSEQ multiplex PCR, the TCRdb table keeps only in-frame clones and is missing some. The sample lists fewer than 400,000 clones, approximately 88% seen once, with over 4.5% in the top ten. The clonotype originates from a man aged 25-45 years who had recovered from COVID-19. The specimen was PBMCs or T cells enriched from blood (not recorded which).

The CDR3 DNA reads as TGTGCCAGTAGTCCCCCCCCGGGGACAGGGATCTACGAGCAGTACTTC. It yields the protein CASSPPPGTGIYEQYF. The gene calls are TRBV19 and TRBJ2-7; 9 bases match TRBD1. V lost 5 bases, J lost 3 bases, and 11 bases stayed unmatched. The CDR3 sequence is 16 residues long. The germline CDR1 and CDR2 sequences are LNHDA and SQIVND (reference sequence).